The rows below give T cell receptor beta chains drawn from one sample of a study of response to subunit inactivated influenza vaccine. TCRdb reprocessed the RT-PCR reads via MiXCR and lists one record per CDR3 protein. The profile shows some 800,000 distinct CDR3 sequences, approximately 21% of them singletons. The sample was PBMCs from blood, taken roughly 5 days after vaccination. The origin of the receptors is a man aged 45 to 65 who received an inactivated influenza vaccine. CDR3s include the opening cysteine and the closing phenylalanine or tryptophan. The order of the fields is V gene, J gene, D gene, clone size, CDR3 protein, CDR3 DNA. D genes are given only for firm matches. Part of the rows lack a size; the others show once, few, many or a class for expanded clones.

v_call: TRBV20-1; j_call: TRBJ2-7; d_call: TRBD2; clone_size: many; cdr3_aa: CSAVVAGRLYEQYF; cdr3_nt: TGCAGTGCTGTCGTAGCGGGGCGACTCTACGAGCAGTACTTC
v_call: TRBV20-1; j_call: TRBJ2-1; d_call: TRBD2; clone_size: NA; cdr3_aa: CSAITSGYNEQFF; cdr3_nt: TGCAGTGCTATAACTAGCGGTTACAATGAGCAGTTCTTC
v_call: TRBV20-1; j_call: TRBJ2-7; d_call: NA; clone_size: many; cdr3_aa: CSAAGASYEQYF; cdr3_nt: TGCAGTGCTGCGGGGGCCTCCTACGAGCAGTACTTC
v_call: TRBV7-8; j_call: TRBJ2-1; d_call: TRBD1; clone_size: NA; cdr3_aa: CASSSGTGVGNEQFF; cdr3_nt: TGTGCCAGCAGCTCTGGGACAGGGGTTGGCAATGAGCAGTTCTTC
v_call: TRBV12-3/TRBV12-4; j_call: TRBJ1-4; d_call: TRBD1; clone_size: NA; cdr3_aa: CASSLTGLRNEKLFF; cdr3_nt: TGTGCCAGCAGCCTGACAGGGTTGAGGAATGAAAAACTGTTTTTT
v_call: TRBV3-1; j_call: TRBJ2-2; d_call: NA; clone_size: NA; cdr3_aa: CASSQVIGTGELFF; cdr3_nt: TGTGCCAGCAGCCAAGTCATTGGAACCGGGGAGCTGTTTTTT
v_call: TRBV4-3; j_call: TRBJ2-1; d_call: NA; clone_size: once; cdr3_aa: CASSQDQGQYPYNEQFF; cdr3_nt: TGCGCCAGCAGCCAAGATCAAGGGCAATACCCCTACAATGAGCAGTTCTTC
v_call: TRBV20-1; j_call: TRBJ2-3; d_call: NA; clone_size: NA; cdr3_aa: CSASDEGTDTQYF; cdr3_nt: TGCAGTGCTAGCGATGAAGGGACAGATACGCAGTATTTT
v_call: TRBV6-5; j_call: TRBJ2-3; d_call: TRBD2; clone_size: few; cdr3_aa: CASSTDASGSYTQYF; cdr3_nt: TGTGCCAGCAGTACCGACGCTAGCGGGAGTTATACGCAGTATTTT
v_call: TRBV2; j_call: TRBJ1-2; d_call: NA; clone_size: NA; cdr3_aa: CASRQSYGYTF; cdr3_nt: TGTGCCAGCCGACAGTCCTATGGCTACACCTTC
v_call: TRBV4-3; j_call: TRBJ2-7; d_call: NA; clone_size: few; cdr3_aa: CASSSIRGYEQYF; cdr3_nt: TGCGCCAGCAGCTCTATCAGGGGCTACGAGCAGTACTTC
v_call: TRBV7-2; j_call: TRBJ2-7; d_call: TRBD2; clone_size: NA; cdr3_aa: CASSLRTSGYEQYF; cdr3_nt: TGTGCCAGCAGCTTAAGGACTAGCGGGTACGAGCAGTACTTC
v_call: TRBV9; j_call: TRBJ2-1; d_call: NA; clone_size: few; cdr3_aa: CASSSSSPGTFRNEQFF; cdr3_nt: TGTGCCAGCAGCTCAAGTTCGCCCGGGACCTTCCGCAATGAGCAGTTCTTC
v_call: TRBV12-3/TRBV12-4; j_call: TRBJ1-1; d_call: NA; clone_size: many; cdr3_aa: CASSLGQGSEAFF; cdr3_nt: TGTGCCAGCAGTTTGGGCCAGGGCTCTGAAGCTTTCTTT
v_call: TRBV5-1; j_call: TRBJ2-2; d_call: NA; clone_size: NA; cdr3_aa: CASTERGGPTGELFF; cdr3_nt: TGCGCCAGCACCGAGAGGGGGGGGCCCACCGGGGAGCTGTTTTTT
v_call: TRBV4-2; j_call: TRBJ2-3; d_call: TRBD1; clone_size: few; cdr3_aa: CASSQGMVTGTDTQYF; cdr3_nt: TGTGCCAGCAGCCAAGGAATGGTGACAGGGACAGATACGCAGTATTTT
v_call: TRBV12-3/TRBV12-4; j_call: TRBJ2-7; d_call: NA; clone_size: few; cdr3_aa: CASSQSGSGEQYF; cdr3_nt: TGTGCCAGCAGCCAGAGCGGCTCGGGGGAGCAGTACTTC
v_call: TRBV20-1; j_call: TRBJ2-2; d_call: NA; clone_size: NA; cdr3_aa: CSARTGPTGELFF; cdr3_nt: TGCAGTGCACGGACTGGGCCCACCGGGGAGCTGTTTTTT
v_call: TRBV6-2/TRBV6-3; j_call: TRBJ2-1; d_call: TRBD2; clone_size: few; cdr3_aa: CASSPMGGLAGEGSSYNEQFF; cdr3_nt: TGTGCCAGCAGTCCCATGGGGGGACTAGCGGGAGAAGGGAGCTCCTACAATGAGCAGTTCTTC
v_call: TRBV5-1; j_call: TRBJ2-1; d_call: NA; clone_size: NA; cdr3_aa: CASRGSEIYNEQFF; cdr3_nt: TGCGCCAGCAGAGGCAGCGAGATCTACAATGAGCAGTTCTTC
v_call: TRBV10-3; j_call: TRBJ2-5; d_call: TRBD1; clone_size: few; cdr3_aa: CAISEPGQGAGETQYF; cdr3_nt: TGTGCCATCAGTGAACCGGGACAGGGGGCTGGGGAGACCCAGTACTTC
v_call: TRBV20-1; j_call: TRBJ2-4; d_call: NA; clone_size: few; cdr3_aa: CSARAQGGSGVNIQYF; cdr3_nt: TGCAGTGCTAGAGCCCAGGGGGGGTCCGGGGTGAACATTCAGTACTTC
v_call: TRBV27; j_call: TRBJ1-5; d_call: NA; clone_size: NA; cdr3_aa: CASSFGGREPQHF; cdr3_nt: TGTGCCAGCAGTTTTGGAGGGCGGGAGCCCCAGCATTTT
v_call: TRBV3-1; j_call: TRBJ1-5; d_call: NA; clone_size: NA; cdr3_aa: CASSQWTDQPQHF; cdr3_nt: TGTGCCAGCAGCCAGTGGACAGATCAGCCCCAGCATTTT
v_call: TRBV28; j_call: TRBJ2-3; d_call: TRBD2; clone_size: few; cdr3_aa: CASSPWTSGRETSSTDTQYF; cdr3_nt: TGTGCCAGCAGTCCATGGACTAGCGGGAGGGAAACCTCTAGCACAGATACGCAGTATTTT
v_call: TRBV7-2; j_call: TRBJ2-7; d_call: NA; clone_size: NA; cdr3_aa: CASSLTADPYEQYF; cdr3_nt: TGTGCCAGCAGCTTAACAGCGGATCCCTACGAGCAGTACTTC
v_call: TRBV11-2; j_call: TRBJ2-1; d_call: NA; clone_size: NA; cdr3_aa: CASSLAPGHNNEQFF; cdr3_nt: TGTGCCAGCAGCTTAGCTCCGGGACATAACAATGAGCAGTTCTTC
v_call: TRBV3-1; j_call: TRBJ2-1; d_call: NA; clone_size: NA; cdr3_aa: CASSQGLGGPFF; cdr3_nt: TGTGCCAGCAGCCAAGGTTTGGGGGGCCCGTTCTTC
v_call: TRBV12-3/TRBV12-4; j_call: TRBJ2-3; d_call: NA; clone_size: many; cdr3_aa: CASSLGRFTDTQYF; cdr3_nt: TGTGCCAGCAGTCTAGGGAGGTTCACAGATACGCAGTATTTT
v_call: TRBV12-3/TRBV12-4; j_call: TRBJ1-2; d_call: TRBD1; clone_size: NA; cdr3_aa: CASSPANRGSHYGYTF; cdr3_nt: TGTGCCAGCAGTCCCGCGAACAGGGGGAGTCACTATGGCTACACCTTC
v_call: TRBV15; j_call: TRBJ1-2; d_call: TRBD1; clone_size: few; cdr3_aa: CATSRRTGQGYTF; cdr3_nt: TGTGCCACCAGCAGGCGGACAGGGCAAGGCTACACCTTC
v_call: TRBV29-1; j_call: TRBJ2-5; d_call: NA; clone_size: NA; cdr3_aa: CSVELGGDTQYF; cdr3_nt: TGCAGCGTTGAACTAGGCGGGGACACCCAGTACTTC
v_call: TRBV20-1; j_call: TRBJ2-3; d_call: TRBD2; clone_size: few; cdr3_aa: CSARRTSGGRDTQYF; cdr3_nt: TGCAGTGCTAGAAGGACTAGCGGGGGGCGGGATACGCAGTATTTT
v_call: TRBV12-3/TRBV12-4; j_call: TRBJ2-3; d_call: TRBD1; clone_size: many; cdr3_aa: CASRAPTGSSTDTQYF; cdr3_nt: TGTGCCAGCAGAGCCCCGACAGGGTCCAGCACAGATACGCAGTATTTT
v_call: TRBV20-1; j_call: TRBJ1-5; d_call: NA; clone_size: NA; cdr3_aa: CSARVQEGSNQPQHF; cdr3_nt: TGCAGTGCTAGAGTTCAGGAAGGTAGCAATCAGCCCCAGCATTTT
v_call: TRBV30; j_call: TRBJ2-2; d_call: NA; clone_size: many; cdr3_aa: CAWKLLYTGELFF; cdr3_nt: TGTGCCTGGAAGTTGTTATACACCGGGGAGCTGTTTTTT
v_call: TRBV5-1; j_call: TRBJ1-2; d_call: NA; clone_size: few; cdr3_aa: CASSLNGGQGYTF; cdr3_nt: TGCGCCAGCAGCTTGAATGGTGGCCAGGGCTACACCTTC
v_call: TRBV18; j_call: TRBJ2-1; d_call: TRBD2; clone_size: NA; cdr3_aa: CASSRGTTSYNEQFF; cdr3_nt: TGTGCCAGCTCACGAGGGACTACTTCATACAATGAGCAGTTCTTC
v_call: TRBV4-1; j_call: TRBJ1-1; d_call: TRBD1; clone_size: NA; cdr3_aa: CASTLSPGQGPLNTEAFF; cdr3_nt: TGCGCCAGCACCCTGTCCCCGGGACAGGGACCTCTGAACACTGAAGCTTTCTTT
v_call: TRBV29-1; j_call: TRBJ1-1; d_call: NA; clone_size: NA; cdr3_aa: CSVEYRGDTEAFF; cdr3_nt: TGCAGCGTTGAATATCGTGGGGACACTGAAGCTTTCTTT
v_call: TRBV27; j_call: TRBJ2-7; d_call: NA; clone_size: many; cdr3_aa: CASSLSSGVGTRDF; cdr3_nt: TGTGCCAGCAGTTTATCGTCCGGGGTAGGGACAAGGGACTTC
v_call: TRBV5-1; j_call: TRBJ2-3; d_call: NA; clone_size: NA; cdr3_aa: CASSPGLIYSSTDTQYF; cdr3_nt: TGCGCCAGCAGCCCTGGACTGATCTACTCTAGCACAGATACGCAGTATTTT
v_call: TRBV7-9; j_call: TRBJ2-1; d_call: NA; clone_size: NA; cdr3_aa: CASSPEGGGPYNEQFF; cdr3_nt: TGTGCCAGCAGCCCTGAGGGGGGAGGGCCTTACAATGAGCAGTTCTTC
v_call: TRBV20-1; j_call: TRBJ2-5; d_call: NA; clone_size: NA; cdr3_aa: CSARDDSQETQYF; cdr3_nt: TGCAGTGCTAGAGATGACTCTCAAGAGACCCAGTACTTC
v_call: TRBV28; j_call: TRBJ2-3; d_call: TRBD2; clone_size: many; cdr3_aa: CASSANLPGLAAGRVDTQYF; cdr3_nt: TGTGCCAGCAGTGCCAACCTACCGGGACTAGCGGCCGGACGGGTAGATACGCAGTATTTT
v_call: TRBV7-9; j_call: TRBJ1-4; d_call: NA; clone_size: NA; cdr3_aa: CASSWGTNEKLFF; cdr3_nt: TGTGCCAGCAGCTGGGGTACTAATGAAAAACTGTTTTTT
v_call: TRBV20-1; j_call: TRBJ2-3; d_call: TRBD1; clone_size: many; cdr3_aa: CSARRTGGGLDTQYF; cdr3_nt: TGCAGTGCTAGAAGGACAGGGGGCGGCCTAGATACGCAGTATTTT
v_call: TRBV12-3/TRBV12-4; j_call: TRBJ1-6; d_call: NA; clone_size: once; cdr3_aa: CASRGGLTNSPLHF; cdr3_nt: TGTGCCAGCAGGGGGGGACTTACTAATTCACCCCTCCACTTT
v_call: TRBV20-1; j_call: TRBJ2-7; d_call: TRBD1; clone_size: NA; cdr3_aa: CSATRQGESYEQYF; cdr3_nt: TGCAGTGCTACCCGCCAGGGGGAGTCCTACGAGCAGTACTTC